The T cell receptor beta chain described here comes from a study of STAT3 mutations in large granular lymphocyte leukemia (dated by TCRdb to the late 2010s). Looking at the study overall: Canonical activating STAT3 mutations were detected in roughly half of the longitudinally sequenced T-LGLL patients. One or more immunosuppressive therapy regimens were given to more than half of T-LGLL patients, and hematologic response was seen in about 42% of the treated patients. Patients with T-cell large granular lymphocyte leukemia underwent serial deep sequencing of TCRbeta CDR3 and STAT3 to reconstruct clonal hierarchy and dynamics. From an initial cohort of over 200 LGL patients, approximately 19 representative T-LGLL cases were selected for longitudinal TCRbeta and STAT3 sequencing. Two patients with natural killer LGL leukemia were also sequenced longitudinally as controls within the study. Patients were sequenced at around 4 time points on average, with the number of samplings per patient ranging from 2 to 8.

TCRbeta libraries were sequenced on an Illumina MiSeq, and an average of roughly 41,000 productive templates per sample was obtained. Multiplex PCR amplification was used to generate TCRbeta CDR3 libraries with the immunoSEQ assay. Per the source publication's procedure: Following a previously defined approach, repertoire diversity was calculated, and values close to 0 point to extremely monoclonal samples. TCRdb's version of the immuneACCESS table is confined to in-frame rearrangements and falls short of the full clone set. An unresolved V gene accounts for under half of the shortfall where checked; the remainder is of unknown origin. Clone size and the V and J calls come from that table; the DNA yielded D and trimming. The table for this sample lists thousands of clones; roughly 90% of them were counted only once. Together, the top ten hold 66% of the sample. DNA was extracted from blood mononuclear cells, with the same DNA used for both TCR and STAT3 sequencing.

To note about this clone: What this receptor recognizes is not known. No clone much larger than this one lies a single base away; base qualities are absent.

General findings and caveats noted by the study authors: Because no samples were available when a clone first appeared, clonal expansion had to be inferred from samplings taken at other points. In 6 of 18 patients, TCR clonotype switching occurred after therapy, and every newly emerging clone was STAT3 wild type. In several patients, dominant TCR clone burden exceeded STAT3 mutant burden, suggesting STAT3 mutation arose secondarily within a pre-expanded clone. Linking therapy response to changes in TCR clonal burden was complicated by variable intervals between samplings and by differing treatment regimens. All T-LGLL patients had at least one immunodominant TCRbeta clonotype, and roughly half had multiple immunodominant subclonotypes. Since codominant clonotypes persisted in some patients, a small but highly pathogenic clone may have gone undetected.

CDR1 LGHNA and CDR2 YNFKEQ are derived from the germline V gene. The CDR3, cysteine through phenylalanine, is 12 amino acids long. Here the CDR3 DNA is all that survives: 36 bases in frame from base 1. V gives up 4 bases and J gives up 7 bases, and the segment between their germline ends measures 10 bases. Recombination connected TRBV4-2 to TRBJ1-2, with no confidently assigned D gene. Input material: peripheral blood mononuclear cells. The TCR originated in a man in his sixties with T-cell large granular lymphocyte leukemia. Some clones in this sample may be carry-over from other donors' samples. The age is the age at diagnosis. The DNA sequence is TGTGCCAGCAGCCCGGAGTGGGGTGGCTACACCTTC. Translated, this is CASSPEWGGYTF.